This T cell receptor beta chain came from a study of cytomegalovirus exposure and HLA in healthy donors. The CDR3 sequence is 16 residues long. CDR1 is SGHTA and CDR2 is FQGTGA in the germline V gene. The V and J ends lost 5 bases and 4 bases, in that order; junction bases with no gene match: 7. General study points: As a later analysis revealed, the rate of TCR association differed by HLA locus, with DRB1 most and HLA-C fewest.

The PCR had 60 Vbeta and 13 Jbeta primers. Sequenced by immunoSEQ multiplex PCR; TCRdb stores in-frame clones only, minus some. The sample contains more than 95,000 clones, roughly a tenth of which appear only once. As concerns this clone: Its antigen is unknown.

Sequenced: PBMCs. This chain uses TRBV7-3 with TRBJ2-6; 8 nucleotides line up with TRBD1. This receptor was obtained from a man aged 25-40 years in good health and CMV-seronegative. DNA for the CDR3: TGTGCCAGCAGCCCCGGACAGGGCGCGGGGGCCAACGTCCTGACTTTC. It encodes CASSPGQGAGANVLTF.